Listed below are T cell receptor beta chains from one sample, sequenced in a study of cytomegalovirus exposure and HLA in healthy donors. Only in-frame clones appear in the TCRdb table, and some are missing; sequencing was by immunoSEQ multiplex PCR. The sample carries more than 50,000 clones, roughly 77% recorded once. Sequences were obtained from PBMCs. Receptors were obtained from a female donor in good health and CMV-seronegative. The CDR3 runs from the conserved cysteine through the conserved F or W. The D gene is left open where the match is weak. Some rows have no size entry. The others give once, few or many, or a class for an expanded clone.

size: .
V: TRBV7-6
J: TRBJ2-7
D: .
CDR3: CASSAEAGSQDEQYF
DNA: TGTGCCAGCAGCGCGGAGGCGGGGTCGCAGGACGAGCAGTACTTC

size: few
V: TRBV29-1
J: TRBJ2-7
D: TRBD2
CDR3: CSVRTSAAYEQYF
DNA: TGCAGCGTCCGGACTAGCGCCGCCTACGAGCAGTACTTC

size: .
V: TRBV28
J: TRBJ2-7
D: TRBD2
CDR3: CASSSTGLAGYEQYF
DNA: TGTGCCAGCAGCTCAACCGGACTAGCGGGCTACGAGCAGTACTTC

size: .
V: TRBV9
J: TRBJ2-3
D: .
CDR3: CASSGAGADTQYF
DNA: TGTGCCAGCAGCGGAGCGGGTGCAGATACGCAGTATTTT

size: .
V: TRBV7-9
J: TRBJ2-5
D: TRBD2
CDR3: CASSLPLAEQETQYF
DNA: TGTGCCAGCAGCCTCCCCCTAGCGGAGCAAGAGACCCAGTACTTC

size: .
V: TRBV19
J: TRBJ1-5
D: TRBD1
CDR3: CASSPQGARSNQPQHF
DNA: TGTGCCAGTAGTCCTCAGGGGGCGCGGAGCAATCAGCCCCAGCATTTT

size: .
V: TRBV5-1
J: TRBJ1-3
D: .
CDR3: CASSQSGMEYTIYF
DNA: TGCGCCAGCAGCCAGTCAGGGATGGAGTACACCATATATTTT

size: .
V: TRBV15
J: TRBJ2-5
D: .
CDR3: CAASRRRQGEETQYF
DNA: TGTGCCGCCAGCAGAAGGCGTCAGGGTGAAGAGACCCAGTACTTC

size: .
V: TRBV7-9
J: TRBJ1-1
D: .
CDR3: CASSLRGTEAFF
DNA: TGTGCCAGCAGCTTACGGGGCACTGAAGCTTTCTTT

size: .
V: TRBV27
J: TRBJ1-6
D: TRBD1
CDR3: CASSLRTGVMGSPLHF
DNA: TGTGCCAGCAGTCTCCGGACAGGGGTTATGGGTTCACCCCTCCACTTT

size: .
V: TRBV19
J: TRBJ1-2
D: .
CDR3: CASSPGLYGYTF
DNA: TGTGCCAGTAGTCCAGGGTTATATGGCTACACCTTC

size: .
V: TRBV7-9
J: TRBJ1-1
D: .
CDR3: CASSLIGSGAFF
DNA: TGTGCCAGCAGCTTAATTGGATCGGGGGCTTTCTTT

size: .
V: TRBV5-6
J: TRBJ2-1
D: TRBD1
CDR3: CASTSARDRGQNEQFF
DNA: TGTGCCAGCACCTCGGCTCGGGACAGGGGGCAGAATGAGCAGTTCTTC

size: few
V: TRBV18
J: TRBJ2-3
D: TRBD1
CDR3: CASSPPPGRGSTDTQYF
DNA: TGTGCCAGCTCACCACCCCCGGGCAGGGGGAGCACAGATACGCAGTATTTT

size: .
V: TRBV6-5
J: TRBJ1-2
D: TRBD1
CDR3: CASSYSRGQVYGYTF
DNA: TGTGCCAGCAGTTACTCGAGGGGACAGGTCTATGGCTACACCTTC

size: .
V: TRBV7-9
J: TRBJ1-1
D: .
CDR3: CASSLGRVGIHTEAFF
DNA: TGTGCCAGCAGCTTAGGCAGGGTTGGAATTCACACTGAAGCTTTCTTT

size: once
V: TRBV18
J: TRBJ1-3
D: .
CDR3: CASSPQQVSGNTIYF
DNA: TGTGCCAGCTCACCACAACAGGTGTCTGGAAACACCATATATTTT

size: .
V: TRBV2
J: TRBJ2-3
D: .
CDR3: CASSEEITGTGKDF
DNA: TGTGCCAGCAGTGAGGAGATTACGGGGACTGGCAAAGATTTT

size: .
V: TRBV18
J: TRBJ2-1
D: .
CDR3: CASSPLADRDNEQFF
DNA: TGTGCCAGCTCACCACTAGCGGACCGTGACAATGAGCAGTTCTTC

size: .
V: TRBV23-1
J: TRBJ2-2
D: .
CDR3: CASSQEGPESNTGELFF
DNA: TGCGCCAGCAGTCAGGAGGGTCCCGAATCGAACACCGGGGAGCTGTTTTTT

size: .
V: TRBV5-1
J: TRBJ2-3
D: TRBD1
CDR3: CASSWRTGDLSDTQYF
DNA: TGCGCCAGCAGCTGGAGGACAGGGGATTTATCAGATACGCAGTATTTT

size: .
V: TRBV7-9
J: TRBJ2-5
D: TRBD1
CDR3: CASSSGQGFGETQYF
DNA: TGTGCCAGCAGCTCGGGACAGGGGTTTGGGGAGACCCAGTACTTC

size: few
V: TRBV7-6
J: TRBJ1-2
D: TRBD1
CDR3: CASSLESPAGGIGYGYTF
DNA: TGTGCCAGCAGCTTAGAGTCTCCGGCAGGGGGAATAGGGTATGGCTACACCTTC

size: .
V: TRBV6-5
J: TRBJ2-7
D: .
CDR3: CASSYSGGYYEQYF
DNA: TGTGCCAGCAGTTACTCAGGCGGCTACTACGAGCAGTACTTC

size: .
V: TRBV7-2
J: TRBJ1-2
D: .
CDR3: CASSLTAANYGYTF
DNA: TGTGCCAGCAGCCTGACAGCAGCTAACTATGGCTACACCTTC

size: .
V: TRBV16
J: TRBJ1-4
D: TRBD1
CDR3: CASSPRDRGNEKLFF
DNA: TGTGCCAGCAGCCCCCGGGACAGGGGAAATGAAAAACTGTTTTTT

size: .
V: TRBV19
J: TRBJ2-3
D: TRBD2
CDR3: CASSRDLAGPTDTQYF
DNA: TGTGCCAGTAGTAGGGACCTAGCGGGGCCCACAGATACGCAGTATTTT

size: few
V: TRBV4-1
J: TRBJ1-3
D: .
CDR3: CANQNTIYF
DNA: TGCGCCAATCAAAACACCATATATTTT

size: .
V: TRBV25-1
J: TRBJ1-1
D: .
CDR3: CASSESYGGTLDEAFF
DNA: TGTGCCAGCAGTGAATCTTATGGGGGGACTTTGGATGAAGCTTTCTTT

size: .
V: TRBV5-1
J: TRBJ2-1
D: TRBD2
CDR3: CASSLGGSGKGNEQFF
DNA: TGCGCCAGCAGCTTGGGGGGTAGCGGGAAGGGTAATGAGCAGTTCTTC

size: once
V: TRBV12-5
J: TRBJ1-1
D: TRBD1
CDR3: CASGSRDRDRDTEAFF
DNA: TGTGCTAGTGGCTCCCGGGACAGGGATCGTGACACTGAAGCTTTCTTT

size: .
V: TRBV10-1
J: TRBJ2-7
D: .
CDR3: CASSGLGEARYEQYF
DNA: TGCGCCAGCAGTGGGTTGGGGGAGGCCCGCTACGAGCAGTACTTC

size: .
V: TRBV2
J: TRBJ2-1
D: .
CDR3: CASRDPRDEQFF
DNA: TGTGCCAGCAGAGACCCTAGAGATGAGCAGTTCTTC

size: once
V: TRBV14
J: TRBJ2-1
D: TRBD2
CDR3: CASSQDPRGGNNEQFF
DNA: TGTGCCAGCAGCCAAGATCCTCGCGGGGGGAACAATGAGCAGTTCTTC

size: .
V: TRBV2
J: TRBJ2-1
D: TRBD1
CDR3: CASSEQGENEQFF
DNA: TGTGCCAGCAGTGAACAGGGGGAGAATGAGCAGTTCTTC